This T cell receptor (beta chain) was recovered during a study of T cells expressing NK-cell markers. Study-level information: It was from sorted CD3+CD56+NKG2C+, CD3+CD56+NKG2C- and CD3+CD56-NKG2C+ T cells that TCR beta repertoires came. In the group of eight sequenced donors, seven were HCMV-seropositive and one was seronegative.

The CDR3 is made up of 13 amino acids. Germline values: CDR1 SGHVS, CDR2 FQNEAQ. The study's findings and limits: A few donors likewise had their CD3+CD56-NKG2C+ fraction led by these clonotypes.

Reanalyzing the 5' RACE reads, TCRdb keeps one entry per CDR3 protein, without DNA. The sample features a few hundred thousand distinct CDR3 sequences, with roughly 0.4% in its top ten. Concerning this clonotype itself: Its antigen is unknown.

The sequenced sample was blood T cells: a sorted CD56 or NKG2C T cell subset, CD4+ or CD8+ T cells, or bulk PBMC T cells (not recorded which). The TCR sequence derives from a man aged 18 to 29 in good health. V and J are TRBV7-8 and TRBJ2-7; TCRdb reports TRBD1, a call that lacks DNA to check it against. The CDR3 loop is CASSKGQTYEQYF.